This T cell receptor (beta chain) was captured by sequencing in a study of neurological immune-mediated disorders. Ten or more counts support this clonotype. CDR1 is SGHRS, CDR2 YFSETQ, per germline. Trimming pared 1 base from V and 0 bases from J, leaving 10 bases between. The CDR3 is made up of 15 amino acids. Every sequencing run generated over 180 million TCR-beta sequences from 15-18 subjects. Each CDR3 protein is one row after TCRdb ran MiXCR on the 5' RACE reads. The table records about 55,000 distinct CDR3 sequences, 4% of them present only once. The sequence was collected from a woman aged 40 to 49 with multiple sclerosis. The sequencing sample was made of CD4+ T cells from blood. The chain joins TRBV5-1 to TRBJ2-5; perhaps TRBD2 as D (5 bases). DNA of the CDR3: TGCGCCAGCAGCTTGATTCCGGGAAACCAAGAGACCCAGTACTTC. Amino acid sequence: CASSLIPGNQETQYF.